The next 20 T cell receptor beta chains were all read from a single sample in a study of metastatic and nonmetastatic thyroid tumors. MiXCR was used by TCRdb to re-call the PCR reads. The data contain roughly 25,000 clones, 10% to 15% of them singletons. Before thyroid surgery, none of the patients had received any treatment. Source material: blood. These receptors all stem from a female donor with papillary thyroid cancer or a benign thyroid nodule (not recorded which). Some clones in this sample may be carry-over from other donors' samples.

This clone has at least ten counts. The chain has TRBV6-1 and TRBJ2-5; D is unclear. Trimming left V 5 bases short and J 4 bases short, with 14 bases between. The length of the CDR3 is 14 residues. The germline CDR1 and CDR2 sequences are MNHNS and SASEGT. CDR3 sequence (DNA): TGTGCCAGCAGTTCCGTATACAGCGTAGAGACCCAGTACTTC. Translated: CASSSVYSVETQYF.

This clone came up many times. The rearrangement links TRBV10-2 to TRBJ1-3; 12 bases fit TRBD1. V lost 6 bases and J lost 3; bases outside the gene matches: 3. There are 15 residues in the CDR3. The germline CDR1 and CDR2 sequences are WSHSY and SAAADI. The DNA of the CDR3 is TGCGCCAGCAGAGGGACAGGGGGCAGTGGAAACACCATATATTTT. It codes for CASRGTGGSGNTIYF.

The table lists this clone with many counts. CDR3 protein: CSAGGGSNGYTF. CDR3 in DNA: TGCAGCGCCGGGGGCGGGAGTAATGGCTACACCTTC. The chain joins TRBV29-1 to TRBJ1-2; D perhaps matches TRBD1 (6 bases). CDR3 size: 12 residues. The germline CDR1 and CDR2 sequences are SQVTM and ANQGSEA. The V gene lost 7 bases and the J gene lost 6 bases, with 15 bases spanning the gap.

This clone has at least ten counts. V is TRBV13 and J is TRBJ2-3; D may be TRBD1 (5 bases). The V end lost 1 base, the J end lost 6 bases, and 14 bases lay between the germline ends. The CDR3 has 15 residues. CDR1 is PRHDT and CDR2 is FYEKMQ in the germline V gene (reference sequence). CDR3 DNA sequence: TGTGCCAGCAGCTTAGCTTTCGTAAGGGGTGATACGCAGTATTTT. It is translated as CASSLAFVRGDTQYF.

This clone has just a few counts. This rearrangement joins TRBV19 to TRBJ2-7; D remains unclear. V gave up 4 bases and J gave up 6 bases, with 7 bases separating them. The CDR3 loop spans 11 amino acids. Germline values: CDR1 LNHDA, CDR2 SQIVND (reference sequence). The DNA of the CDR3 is TGTGCCAGTAGTAACGGTCCCGAGCAGTACTTC. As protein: CASSNGPEQYF.

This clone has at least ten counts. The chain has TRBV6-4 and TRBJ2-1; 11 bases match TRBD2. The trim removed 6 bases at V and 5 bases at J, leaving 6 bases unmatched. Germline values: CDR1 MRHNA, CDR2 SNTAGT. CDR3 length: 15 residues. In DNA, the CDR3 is TGTGCCAGCAGCCCAACTAGCGGGAGTAACAATGAGCAGTTCTTC. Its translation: CASSPTSGSNNEQFF.

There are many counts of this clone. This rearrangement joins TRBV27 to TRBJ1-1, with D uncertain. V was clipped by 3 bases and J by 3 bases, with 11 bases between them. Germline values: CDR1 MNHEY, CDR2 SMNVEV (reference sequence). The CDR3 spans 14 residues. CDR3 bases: TGTGCCAGCAGTTTTGGAGGGAGGGACACTGAAGCTTTCTTT. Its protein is CASSFGGRDTEAFF.

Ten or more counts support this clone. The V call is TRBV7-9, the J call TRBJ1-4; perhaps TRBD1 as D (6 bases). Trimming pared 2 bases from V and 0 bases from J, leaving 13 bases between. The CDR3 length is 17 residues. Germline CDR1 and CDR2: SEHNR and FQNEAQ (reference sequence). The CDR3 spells CASSLSRGGATNEKLFF. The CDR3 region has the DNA TGTGCCAGCAGCTTATCCCGAGGGGGGGCAACTAATGAAAAACTGTTTTTT.

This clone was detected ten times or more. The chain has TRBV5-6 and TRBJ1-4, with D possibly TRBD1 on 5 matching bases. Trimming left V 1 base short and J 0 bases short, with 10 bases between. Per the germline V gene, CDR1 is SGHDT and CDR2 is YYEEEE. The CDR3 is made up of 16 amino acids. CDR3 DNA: TGTGCCAGCAGCTTGCTGGGGGTCACAACTAATGAAAAACTGTTTTTT. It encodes CASSLLGVTTNEKLFF.

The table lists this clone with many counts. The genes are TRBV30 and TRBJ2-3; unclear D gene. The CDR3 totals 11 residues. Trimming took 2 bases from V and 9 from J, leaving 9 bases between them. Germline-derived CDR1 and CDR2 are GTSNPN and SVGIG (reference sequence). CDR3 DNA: TGTGCCTGGAGTAATCGAACCACGCAGTATTTT. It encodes CAWSNRTTQYF.

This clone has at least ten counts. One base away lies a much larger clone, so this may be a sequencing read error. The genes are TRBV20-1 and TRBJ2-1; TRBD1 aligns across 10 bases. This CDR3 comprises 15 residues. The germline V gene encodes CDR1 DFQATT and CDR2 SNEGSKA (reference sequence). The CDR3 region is CSATLGQGPYNEQLF. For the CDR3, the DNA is TGCAGTGCTACCCTGGGACAGGGGCCCTACAATGAGCAGCTCTTC.

The CDR3 sequence is CSASQTGNEQFF. Written as DNA, the CDR3 is TGCAGTGCTAGCCAGACAGGGAATGAGCAGTTCTTC. The chain combines TRBV20-1 with TRBJ2-1, with 7 bases fitting TRBD1. The CDR3 covers 12 residues. Unmatched junction bases numbered 3, after V lost 3 bases and J lost 7 bases. CDR1 is DFQATT, CDR2 SNEGSKA, per germline (reference sequence).

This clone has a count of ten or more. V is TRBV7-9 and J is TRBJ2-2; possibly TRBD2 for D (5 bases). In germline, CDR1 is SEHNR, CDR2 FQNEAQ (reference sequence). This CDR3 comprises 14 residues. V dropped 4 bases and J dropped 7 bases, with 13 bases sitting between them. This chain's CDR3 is CASSSQRLNGELFF. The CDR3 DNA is TGTGCCAGCAGCTCCCAAAGACTAAACGGGGAGCTGTTTTTT.

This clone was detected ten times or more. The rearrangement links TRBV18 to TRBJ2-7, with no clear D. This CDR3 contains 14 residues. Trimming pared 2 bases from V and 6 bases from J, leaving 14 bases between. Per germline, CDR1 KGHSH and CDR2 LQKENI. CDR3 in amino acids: CASSPGAPSGEQYF. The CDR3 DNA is TGTGCCAGCTCACCAGGAGCACCCTCGGGCGAGCAGTACTTC.

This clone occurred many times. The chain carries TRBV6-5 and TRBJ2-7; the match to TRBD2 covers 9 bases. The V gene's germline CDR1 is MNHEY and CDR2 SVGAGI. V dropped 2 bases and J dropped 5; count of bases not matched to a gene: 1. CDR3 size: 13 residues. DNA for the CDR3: TGTGCCAGCAGTTACGCGGGAGGGGACGAGCAGTACTTC. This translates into CASSYAGGDEQYF.

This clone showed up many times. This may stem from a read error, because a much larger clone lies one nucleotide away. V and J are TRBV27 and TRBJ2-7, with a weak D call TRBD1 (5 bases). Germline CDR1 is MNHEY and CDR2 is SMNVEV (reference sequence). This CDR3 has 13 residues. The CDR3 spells CAGRVPNTPRFNF. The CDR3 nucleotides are TGTGCCGGCAGGGTTCCTAACACGCCCCGTTTTAACTTC.

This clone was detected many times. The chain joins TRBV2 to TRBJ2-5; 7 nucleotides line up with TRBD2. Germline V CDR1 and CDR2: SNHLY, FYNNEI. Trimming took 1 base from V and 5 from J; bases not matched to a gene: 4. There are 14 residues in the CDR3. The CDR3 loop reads CASSEGGLSETQYF. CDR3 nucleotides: TGTGCCAGCAGTGAAGGGGGACTAAGTGAGACCCAGTACTTC.

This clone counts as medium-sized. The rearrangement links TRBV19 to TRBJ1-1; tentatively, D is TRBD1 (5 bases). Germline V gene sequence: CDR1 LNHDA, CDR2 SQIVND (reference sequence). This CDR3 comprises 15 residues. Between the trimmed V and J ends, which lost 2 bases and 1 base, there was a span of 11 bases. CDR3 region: CASSIPGTGNTEAFF. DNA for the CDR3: TGTGCCAGTAGTATACCGGGTACAGGGAACACTGAAGCTTTCTTT.

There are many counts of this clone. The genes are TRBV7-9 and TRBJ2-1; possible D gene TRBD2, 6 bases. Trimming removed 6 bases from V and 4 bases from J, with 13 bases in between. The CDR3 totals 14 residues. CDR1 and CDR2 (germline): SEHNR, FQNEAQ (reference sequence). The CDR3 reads CASSLAKYYNEQFF. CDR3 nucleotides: TGTGCCAGCAGTCTAGCGAAATATTACAATGAGCAGTTCTTC.

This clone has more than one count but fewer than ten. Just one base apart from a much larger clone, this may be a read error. For the CDR3, the DNA is TGTGCCACCGTCGGGGGGGAAGAGACCCAGTACTTC. It yields the protein CATVGGEETQYF. The J gene is TRBJ2-5, the V gene TRBV7-9; 8 positions agree with TRBD2. Germline CDR1 reads SEHNR; CDR2 reads FQNEAQ (reference sequence). The V and J ends lost 10 bases and 3 bases, in that order; junction bases with no gene match: 4. The CDR3 sequence is 12 residues long.